The next 8 T cell receptor beta chains were all read from a single sample in a study of blood T cell repertoires in COVID-19. Measured with immunoSEQ multiplex PCR; TCRdb has only the in-frame clones, and not every one. The sample includes more than 25,000 clones, about nine tenths of them seen just once. The sample comprised peripheral blood. These receptors were taken from a human donor with active COVID-19. The donor label of this sample is uncertain.

The chain couples TRBV29-1 to TRBJ2-2; 16 nucleotides agree with TRBD2. The CDR3 runs 15 residues. Trimming took 3 bases from V and 7 from J; bases not matched to a gene: 2. CDR1 and CDR2 from the germline V gene are SQVTM and ANQGSEA. CDR3 DNA: TGCAGCGTTGAGGGGACTAGCGGGAGGGGCGGGGAGCTGTTTTTT. It codes for CSVEGTSGRGGELFF.

The chain links TRBV6-5 to TRBJ2-4; 13 bases align to TRBD2. The CDR3 is made up of 14 amino acids. Germline CDR1 and CDR2: MNHEY and SVGAGI. J gave up 7 bases and V 6 bases, and 3 bases lay outside the gene matches. The DNA for the CDR3 is TGTGCCAGCAGAGGACTAGCGGGAGTCAACATTCAGTACTTC. Translating it yields CASRGLAGVNIQYF.

The chain joins TRBV7-9 to TRBJ1-1; D gene uncertain. Germline V lookup: CDR1 SEHNR, CDR2 FQNEAQ (reference sequence). Trimming cost V 3 bases and J 3 bases, with 5 bases left between them. This CDR3 contains 12 residues. The CDR3 protein is CASSLSHTEAFF. CDR3 coding DNA: TGTGCCAGCAGCTTGAGCCACACTGAAGCTTTCTTT.

The V call is TRBV29-1, the J call TRBJ1-2, with 7 positions matching TRBD1. The CDR3 consists of 16 residues. V lost 1 base to trimming and J lost 0 bases; unmatched junction nucleotides: 8. Germline lookup yields CDR1 SQVTM and CDR2 ANQGSEA. In DNA, the CDR3 is TGCAGCGTTGAAGTCAGAAACAGGGGAGCTAACTATGGCTACACCTTC. Translation gives CSVEVRNRGANYGYTF.

This clone was counted a few times. The V gene is TRBV12-5, the J gene TRBJ1-5; D ambiguous. Germline lookup yields CDR1 LGHNT and CDR2 FRNRAP. V was trimmed by 1 base and J by 3 bases, leaving 10 bases between them. CDR3 length: 15 amino acids. CDR3 region: CASGLGEADNQPQHF. CDR3 in DNA: TGTGCTAGTGGTTTGGGGGAGGCAGACAATCAGCCCCAGCATTTT.

This chain connects TRBV27 to TRBJ2-3; 14 bases line up with TRBD2. Germline values: CDR1 MNHEY, CDR2 SMNVEV (reference sequence). The CDR3 spans 18 residues. The V gene end was trimmed by 4 bases and the J gene end by 0 bases; junction bases not matched to a gene: 6. This CDR3 reads CASSWGLAGDWSTDTQYF. In DNA form, the CDR3 reads TGTGCCAGCAGTTGGGGACTAGCGGGAGATTGGAGCACAGATACGCAGTATTTT.

This rearrangement joins TRBV18 to TRBJ2-1; TRBD2 is a possible D gene (5 bases). The CDR3 totals 14 residues. Trimming cost V 2 bases and J 6 bases, with 11 bases left between them. CDR1 and CDR2 (germline): KGHSH, LQKENI. The CDR3 DNA is TGTGCCAGCTCACCAGCTGGTAGCGCCAATGAGCAGTTCTTC. Its protein is CASSPAGSANEQFF.

The V gene is TRBV7-3, the J gene TRBJ2-7, with 7 bases fitting TRBD2. V shed 2 bases, J shed 0 bases, and the junction held 4 bases outside the gene matches. CDR1 and CDR2 (germline): SGHTA, FQGTGA. The CDR3 length is 15 residues. DNA of the CDR3: TGTGCCAGCAGCTTAGTGGCGGGAGTCTCCTACGAGCAGTACTTC. This gives the protein CASSLVAGVSYEQYF.